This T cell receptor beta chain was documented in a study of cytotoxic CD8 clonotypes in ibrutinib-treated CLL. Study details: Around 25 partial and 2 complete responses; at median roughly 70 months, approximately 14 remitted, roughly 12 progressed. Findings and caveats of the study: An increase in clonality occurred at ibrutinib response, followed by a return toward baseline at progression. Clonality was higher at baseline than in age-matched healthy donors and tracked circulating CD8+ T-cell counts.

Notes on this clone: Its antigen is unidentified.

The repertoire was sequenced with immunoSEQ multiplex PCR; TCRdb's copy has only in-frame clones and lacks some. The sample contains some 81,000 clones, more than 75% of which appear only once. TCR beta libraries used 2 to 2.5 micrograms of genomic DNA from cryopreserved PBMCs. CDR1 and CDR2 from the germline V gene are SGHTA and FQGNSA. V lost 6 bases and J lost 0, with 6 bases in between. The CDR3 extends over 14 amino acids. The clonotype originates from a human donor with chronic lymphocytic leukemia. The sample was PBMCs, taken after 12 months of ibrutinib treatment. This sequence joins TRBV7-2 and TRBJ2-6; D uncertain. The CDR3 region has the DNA TGTGCCAGCAGGACACCCTCTGGGGCCAACGTCCTGACTTTC. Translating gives CASRTPSGANVLTF.